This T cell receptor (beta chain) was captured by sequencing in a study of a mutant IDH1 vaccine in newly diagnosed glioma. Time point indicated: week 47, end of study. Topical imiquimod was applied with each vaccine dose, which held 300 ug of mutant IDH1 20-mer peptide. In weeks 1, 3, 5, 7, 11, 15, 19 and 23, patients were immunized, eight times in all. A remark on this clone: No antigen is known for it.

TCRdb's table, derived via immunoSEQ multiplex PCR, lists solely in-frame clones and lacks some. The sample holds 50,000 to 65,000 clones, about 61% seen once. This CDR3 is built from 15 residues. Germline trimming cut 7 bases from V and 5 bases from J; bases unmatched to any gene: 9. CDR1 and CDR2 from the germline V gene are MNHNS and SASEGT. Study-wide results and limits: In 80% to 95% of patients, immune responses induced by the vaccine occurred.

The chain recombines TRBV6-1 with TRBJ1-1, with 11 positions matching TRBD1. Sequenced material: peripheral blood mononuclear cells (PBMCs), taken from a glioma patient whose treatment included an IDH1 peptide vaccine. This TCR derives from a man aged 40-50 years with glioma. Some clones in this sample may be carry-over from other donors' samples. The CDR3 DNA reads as TGTGCCAGCACCTCAAAGGGACAGGGGGAGACTGAAGCTTTCTTT. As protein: CASTSKGQGETEAFF.